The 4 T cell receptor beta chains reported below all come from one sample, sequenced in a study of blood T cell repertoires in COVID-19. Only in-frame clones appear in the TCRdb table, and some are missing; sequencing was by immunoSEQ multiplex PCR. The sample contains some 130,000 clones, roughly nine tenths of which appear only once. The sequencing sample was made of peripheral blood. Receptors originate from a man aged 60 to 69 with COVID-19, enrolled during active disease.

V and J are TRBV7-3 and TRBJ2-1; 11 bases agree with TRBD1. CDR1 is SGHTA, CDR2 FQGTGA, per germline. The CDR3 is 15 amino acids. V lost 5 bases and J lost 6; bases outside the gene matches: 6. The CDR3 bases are TGTGCCAGCAGCCTCGGGACAGGGGGTTTCAATGAGCAGTTCTTC. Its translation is CASSLGTGGFNEQFF.

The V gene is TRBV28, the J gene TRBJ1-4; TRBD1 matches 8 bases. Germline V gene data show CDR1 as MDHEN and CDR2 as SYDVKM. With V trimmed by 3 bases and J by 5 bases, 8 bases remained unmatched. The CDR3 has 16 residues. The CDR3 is CASSLTGQGGNEKLFF. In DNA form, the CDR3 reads TGTGCCAGCAGTTTGACTGGACAGGGAGGAAATGAAAAACTGTTTTTT.

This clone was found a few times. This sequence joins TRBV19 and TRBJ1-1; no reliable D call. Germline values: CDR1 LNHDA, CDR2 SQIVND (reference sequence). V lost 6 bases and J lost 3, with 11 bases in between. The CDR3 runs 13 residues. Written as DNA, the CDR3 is TGTGCCAGTAGCCGAGGAGGCGACACTGAAGCTTTCTTT. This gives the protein CASSRGGDTEAFF.

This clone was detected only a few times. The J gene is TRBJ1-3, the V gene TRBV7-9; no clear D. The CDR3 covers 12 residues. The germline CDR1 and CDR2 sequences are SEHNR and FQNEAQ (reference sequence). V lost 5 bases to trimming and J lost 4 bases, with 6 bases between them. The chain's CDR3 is CASSRGGNTIYF. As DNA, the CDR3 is TGTGCCAGCAGCCGCGGAGGAAACACCATATATTTT.